This T cell receptor (beta chain) was retrieved from a study of sequential checkpoint blockade in melanoma. Treatment here: randomized to nivolumab then ipilimumab (arm A) or the reverse (arm B). Deletions cut 5 bases from V and 2 bases from J, with 14 bases between. Germline-derived CDR1 and CDR2 are KGHSH and LQKENI. The CDR3 is made up of 15 amino acids. Only one count was recorded for this clone. Using immunoSEQ multiplex PCR, the repertoire was profiled, and TCRdb retains in-frame clones only, with some absent. Of approximately 12,000 clones in the sample, less than 85% were seen once. The chain uses TRBV18 and TRBJ2-3; unclear D gene. Sequences were derived from CD8+ T cells sorted from blood (inferred from file names), sampled from a patient given nivolumab and ipilimumab in sequence. This TCR was sampled from a human patient with melanoma. Some clones in this sample may be carry-over from other donors' samples. The CDR3: CASSATYSLTDTQYF. As DNA, the CDR3 is TGTGCCAGCTCAGCTACTTATAGCCTCACAGATACGCAGTATTTT.